This T cell receptor (beta chain) was obtained from a study of blood T cell repertoires in COVID-19. Study as a whole: Acute and convalescent COVID-19 specimens originated in the United States, Italy and Spain. PBMCs, B-cell-depleted T cells, or T cells provided the cDNA or gDNA that made up the material.

Trimming took 6 bases from V and 7 from J, leaving 20 bases between them. The germline V gene encodes CDR1 SGHDT and CDR2 YYEEEE. The CDR3 sequence is 16 residues long. The data were produced by immunoSEQ multiplex PCR, yet TCRdb's version contains in-frame clones alone and is incomplete. Among around 250,000 clones listed, 86% were seen once. This TCR derives from a man older than 75 with acute or convalescent COVID-19. The chain combines TRBV5-6 with TRBJ1-6; TRBD1 is a possible D gene (6 bases). What was sequenced was peripheral blood. The CDR3 loop is CASNSWSGQINSPLHF. CDR3 in DNA: TGTGCCAGCAACTCCTGGTCAGGACAGATCAATTCACCCCTCCACTTT.